The sequence of this TCR beta chain was determined in a study of CD8 T cells in ankylosing spondylitis. Study results and caveats: Several highly homologous variants made up a TCR beta motif, and this motif appeared characteristic of ankylosing spondylitis blood.

V lost 0 bases and J 6 bases, leaving 13 bases between the germline ends. CDR3 length equals 15 residues. The germline V gene encodes CDR1 SGHDT and CDR2 YYEEEE. In its sample, this clonotype was seen many times. Its antigen is unknown. 5'-RACE, quantitative and with molecular barcodes, yielded the TCR beta libraries. MiXCR was run by TCRdb on the 5' RACE reads, yielding one entry per CDR3 protein. The sample carries 240,000 or so distinct CDR3 sequences, 8.6% recorded once. The chain joins TRBV5-6 to TRBJ2-1; no clear D. Input material: blood, either unsorted or a sorted T cell fraction (not recorded which). The origin of this receptor is a male donor with ankylosing spondylitis or in good health (not recorded which). The CDR3 DNA is TGTGCCAGCAGCTTGGCACAAATAGGATTCAATGAGCAGTTCTTC. Translated: CASSLAQIGFNEQFF.